The 3 T cell receptor beta chains reported below all come from one sample, sequenced in a study of identical twins (dated by TCRdb to 2016 to 2018). The protocol used for the library was 5' RACE. TCRdb shows the sequencer as Illumina HiSeq 2000. TCRdb reanalyzed the raw reads on its own, using fastp at Q25 for trimming and MiXCR for clone calling, and kept in-frame beta chains. Every distinct CDR3 protein forms one entry, paired with its most common genes and DNA. In all, the sample holds some 690,000 distinct CDR3 sequences, and around 20% of those were seen once. The top ten clones comprise over 4% of the sample. These data also featured in a second study, about T cells expressing NK-cell markers.

The sample taken for sequencing was PBMCs. The receptors were gathered from a woman between 18 and 30 years old in good health.

This clonotype was counted only a few times. This chain uses TRBV20-1 with TRBJ1-1; 7 nucleotides match TRBD1. Germline V gene lookup returns CDR1 DFQATT and CDR2 SNEGSKA (reference sequence). The CDR3 loop spans 18 amino acids. V was clipped by 6 bases and J by 0 bases; unmatched bases: 19. The CDR3: CSADPGQSLGGMNTEAFF. The DNA of the CDR3 is TGCAGTGCGGATCCGGGACAGTCTCTTGGGGGGATGAACACTGAAGCTTTCTTT.

The rearrangement links TRBV7-9 to TRBJ2-7; 9 bases line up with TRBD1. Per germline, CDR1 SEHNR and CDR2 FQNEAQ (reference sequence). CDR3 length: 15 amino acids. J lost 5 bases, V lost 5 bases, and 10 bases had no gene match. CDR3 protein: CASSPRGTGLNEQYF. The DNA for the CDR3 is TGTGCCAGCAGCCCCCGGGGGACAGGGCTAAACGAGCAGTACTTC. The full variable domain, its missing parts supplied by reference TRBV7-9 and TRBJ2-7, is DTGVSQNPRHKITKRGQNVTFRCDPISEHNRLYWYRQTLGQGPEFLTYFQNEAQLEKSRLLSDRFSAERPKGSFSTLEIQRTEQGDSAMYLCASSPRGTGLNEQYFGPGTRLTVT.

The CDR3 spells CASSVGFRGNTQYF. The CDR3 bases are TGTGCCAGCAGCGTAGGGTTTAGGGGAAATACGCAGTATTTT. V is TRBV9 and J is TRBJ2-3; TRBD1 might be the D (5 bases). CDR3 length: 14 residues. With 0 bases removed from V and 7 bases from J, the gap between germline ends came to 12 bases. Germline V gene sequence: CDR1 SGDLS, CDR2 YYNGEE.